This T cell receptor beta chain was sequenced in a study of blood T cell repertoires in COVID-19. Repertoires were generated with immunoSEQ multiplex PCR, while TCRdb's copy carries only in-frame clones and drops some. The data show 95,000 to 150,000 clones, approximately 83% seen once. The CDR3 is made up of 14 amino acids. Germline loops: CDR1 SGHRS, CDR2 YFSETQ. V lost 4 bases and J lost 4; bases outside the gene matches: 7. V and J are TRBV5-1 and TRBJ2-7, with 8 nucleotides matching TRBD1. The clonotype comes from a man aged 55 to 70 with acute or convalescent COVID-19. The sample consisted of peripheral blood. As DNA, the CDR3 is TGCGCCAGCAGCGTTGGGACAGGCGTGTACGAGCAGTACTTC. It codes for CASSVGTGVYEQYF.